Listed below are T cell receptor beta chains from one sample, sequenced in a study of blood T cells in healthy people across ages. TCRdb analysed the 5' RACE reads with MiXCR anew, one entry per CDR3 protein. The table lists 600,000 or so distinct CDR3 sequences, approximately 30% of them singletons. The sample was blood. The receptor set was obtained from a woman aged 80 or older in good health. The CDR3 runs from the conserved cysteine through the conserved F or W. Each record gives: CDR3 length, clone size, V gene, D gene, J gene, CDR3 protein, CDR3 DNA. A D gene is named only where the DNA matches it firmly. Where a row states a size, it is once, few, many or the class of an expanded clone; other rows omit it.

>12|once|TRBV18|NA|TRBJ2-7
CVSPPQGNEQYF
TGTGTCAGCCCACCACAAGGCAACGAGCAGTACTTC
>13|NA|TRBV20-1|TRBD1|TRBJ2-7
CSAVDRVGDEQYF
TGCAGTGCCGTGGACAGGGTGGGTGACGAGCAGTACTTC
>15|many|TRBV20-1|TRBD1|TRBJ1-1
CSARTPSGGRTEAFF
TGCAGTGCTAGGACCCCATCAGGGGGCCGAACTGAAGCTTTCTTT
>14|NA|TRBV7-2|TRBD2|TRBJ2-5
CASSWRGAGETQYF
TGTGCCAGCAGCTGGCGGGGGGCCGGGGAGACCCAGTACTTC
>17|many|TRBV3-1|TRBD1|TRBJ2-7
CASSQRLLGQGSYEQYF
TGTGCCAGCAGCCAACGTCTTCTGGGACAGGGATCCTACGAGCAGTACTTC
>12|NA|TRBV3-1|NA|TRBJ1-1
CASSRGRAEAFF
TGTGCCTCATCGCGGGGTCGGGCTGAAGCTTTCTTT
>13|few|TRBV29-1|NA|TRBJ2-7
CSVRLSAASEQYF
TGCAGCGTCCGACTATCCGCCGCAAGCGAGCAGTACTTC
>14|many|TRBV10-2|NA|TRBJ2-7
CASRVQKVGSEQYF
TGCGCCAGCAGAGTCCAGAAGGTAGGGTCCGAGCAGTACTTC
>12|many|TRBV29-1|NA|TRBJ2-3
CSVEQGADTQYF
TGCAGCGTTGAACAGGGAGCAGATACGCAGTATTTT
>16|many|TRBV28|TRBD1|TRBJ2-7
CASSPGTGSRSYEQYF
TGTGCCAGCAGTCCCGGGACAGGGTCCCGCTCCTACGAGCAGTACTTC
>15|once|TRBV12-3/TRBV12-4|NA|TRBJ2-7
CASSLNWVRADEQYF
TGTGCCAGCAGTTTAAATTGGGTGAGGGCAGACGAGCAGTACTTC
>17|NA|TRBV6-5|TRBD1|TRBJ2-2
CASSYSGQGARTGELFF
TGTGCCAGCAGTTACTCGGGGCAGGGGGCGCGTACCGGGGAGCTGTTTTTT
>16|many|TRBV10-3|NA|TRBJ2-5
CAISEGTGGPQETQYF
TGTGCCATCAGTGAGGGCACTGGCGGACCTCAAGAGACCCAGTACTTC
>14|NA|TRBV29-1|NA|TRBJ2-1
CSVAARGGYNEQFF
TGCAGCGTTGCGGCCAGGGGTGGCTACAATGAGCAGTTCTTC
>18|many|TRBV7-9|TRBD1|TRBJ2-6
CASSKAGTGISGANVLTF
TGTGCCAGCAGCAAGGCAGGGACAGGGATCTCTGGGGCCAACGTCCTGACTTTC
>12|few|TRBV30|NA|TRBJ1-2
CGGSGGLYGYTF
TGCGGCGGCAGTGGGGGCCTCTATGGCTACACCTTC
>16|many|TRBV4-1|NA|TRBJ2-1
CASSQPDGSRYNEQFF
TGCGCCAGCAGCCAACCCGACGGAAGCCGATACAATGAGCAGTTCTTC
>13|many|TRBV12-3/TRBV12-4|NA|TRBJ1-5
CASSRGQNQPQHF
TGTGCCAGCAGTCGGGGCCAGAATCAGCCCCAGCATTTT